The 28 T cell receptor beta chains reported below all come from one sample, sequenced in a study of T cells after yellow fever vaccination. Each CDR3 protein gets one entry after TCRdb re-called the 5' RACE reads with MiXCR. Seen here are 500,000 to 650,000 distinct CDR3 sequences, about a sixth observed once, and the top ten hold 15% to 20%. Source: PBMCs, taken less than 6 days after the first yellow fever vaccination. Receptor source: a man in his late teens or twenties who received the YFV17D yellow fever vaccine.

V usage is TRBV20-1 and J usage is TRBJ2-7; D is unclear. The CDR3 runs 15 residues. Trimming removed 3 bases from V and 0 bases from J, with 15 bases in between. Germline loops: CDR1 DFQATT, CDR2 SNEGSKA (reference sequence). This chain's CDR3 is CSASKVPNFSYEQYV. CDR3 coding DNA: TGCAGTGCTAGTAAGGTTCCAAATTTCTCCTACGAGCAGTACGTC.

The chain links TRBV6-2 or TRBV6-3 to TRBJ1-6, with a weak D call TRBD1 (5 bases). This CDR3 region has 14 residues. Looked up from germline, CDR1 is MNHEY and CDR2 is SVGEGT. Trimming left V 11 bases short and J 5 bases short, with 16 bases between. CDR3 protein: CAGHGTADNSPLHF. CDR3 nucleotide sequence: TGTGCCGGCCACGGGACGGCTGATAATTCACCCCTCCACTTT.

The gene calls are TRBV5-6 and TRBJ1-5; no firm D call. V was clipped by 3 bases and J by 7 bases, with 14 bases between them. The CDR3 spans 14 residues. The germline CDR1 and CDR2 sequences are SGHDT and YYEEEE. CDR3 loop: CASSSITSLQPQHF. Here the CDR3 DNA reads TGTGCCAGCAGCTCAATAACTAGTTTGCAGCCCCAGCATTTT.

This clonotype was counted only a few times. The rearrangement joins TRBV20-1 to TRBJ1-6, with TRBD1 as a possible D gene (5 bases). Germline V gene data show CDR1 as DFQATT and CDR2 as SNEGSKA (reference sequence). This CDR3 region has 12 residues. Trimming pared 4 bases from V and 7 bases from J, leaving 8 bases between. CDR3 residues: CSANSGNSPLHF. The CDR3 DNA sequence: TGCAGTGCTAATTCAGGGAATTCACCCCTCCACTTT.

This clonotype came up a few times. The chain employs TRBV4-3 and TRBJ2-7; 11 nucleotides agree with TRBD1. V lost 1 base and J lost 4; bases outside the gene matches: 6. The CDR3 contains 16 residues. Germline CDR1 and CDR2: LGHNA and YSLEER. The CDR3 region is CASSQVSGTGGYEQYF. DNA of the CDR3: TGCGCCAGCAGCCAAGTTTCCGGGACAGGGGGGTACGAGCAGTACTTC.

This clonotype has just a few counts. One junction end disagrees with the germline gene, perhaps due to a read error. This sequence joins TRBV7-7 and TRBJ2-5; TRBD1 matches 10 bases. The CDR3 is 15 amino acids. The germline V gene has CDR1 SSHAT and CDR2 FNYEAQ (reference sequence). This CDR3 is CASSLGQGLAKTQYF. The CDR3 bases are TGTGCTAGCAGCTTGGGACAGGGGTTAGCCAAGACCCAGTACTTC.

This clonotype was seen a handful of times. This chain uses TRBV6-1 with TRBJ1-2; D unresolved. The CDR3 totals 13 residues. The V gene lost 5 bases and the J gene lost 5 bases, with 12 bases spanning the gap. Looked up from germline, CDR1 is MNHNS and CDR2 is SASEGT. The CDR3 loop reads CASSPGSGYGYTF. DNA of the CDR3: TGTGCCAGCAGTCCCGGGAGCGGGTATGGCTACACCTTC.

The V gene is TRBV12-3 or TRBV12-4, the J gene TRBJ1-2; D might be TRBD1 (5 bases). The CDR3 loop spans 15 amino acids. Trimming removed 6 bases at V and 5 bases at J, with 19 bases between. In DNA form, the CDR3 reads TGTGCCAGCAGCTCGCCGGAGCGGGGGGAGTATGGCTACACCTTC. This sequence encodes CASSSPERGEYGYTF.

As to this clonotype: Mismatch with germline at one junction end may stem from a read error. The CDR3 DNA is TGTGCCTGCAGGACAGGGATCGATTCACCCCTCCACTTT. Translating gives CACRTGIDSPLHF. The rearrangement links TRBV6-1 to TRBJ1-6; 8 nucleotides agree with TRBD1. Germline V gene sequence: CDR1 MNHNS, CDR2 SASEGT. This CDR3 contains 13 residues.

J is TRBJ1-6 and V is TRBV7-2; D is possibly TRBD1 (6 bases). V gave up 4 bases and J gave up 9 bases, with 16 bases separating them. CDR3 size: 15 residues. Germline assignment: CDR1 SGHTA and CDR2 FQGNSA. The CDR3 loop is CASSWGRGMGSPLHF. CDR3 coding DNA: TGTGCCAGCAGCTGGGGGCGTGGAATGGGTTCACCCCTCCACTTT.

V is TRBV10-3 and J is TRBJ1-5; D gene unclear. The CDR3 extends over 13 amino acids. The V end was cut by 10 bases, the J end by 0 bases, with 10 bases between. Germline V CDR1 and CDR2: ENHRY, SYGVKD. The CDR3 DNA is TGTGCCACCCGGGAGGATAGCAATCAGCCCCAGCATTTT. Translated: CATREDSNQPQHF.

V and J are TRBV12-3 or TRBV12-4 and TRBJ2-7; the D gene is possibly TRBD2 (6 bases). The CDR3 loop spans 12 amino acids. Trimming removed 6 bases from V and 3 bases from J, with 9 bases in between. CDR3 coding DNA: TGTGCCAGCAGGTCGGGACTCTACGAGCAGTACTTC. Amino acid sequence: CASRSGLYEQYF.

This chain joins TRBV7-6 and TRBJ2-1, with D perhaps TRBD1 (6 bases). The CDR3 totals 15 residues. Per the germline V gene, CDR1 is SGHVS and CDR2 is FNYEAQ. Trimming left V 6 bases short and J 7 bases short, with 19 bases between. CDR3 amino acids: CASSFSADRANEQFF. The DNA for the CDR3 is TGTGCCAGCAGTTTTTCCGCGGACAGAGCTAATGAGCAGTTCTTC.

This chain links TRBV5-1 with TRBJ2-1, with D possibly matching TRBD1 (6 bases). The V gene's germline CDR1 is SGHRS and CDR2 YFSETQ. The CDR3 totals 14 residues. V was clipped by 4 bases and J by 5 bases, with 13 bases between them. The CDR3 region is CASSRPQGDNEQFF. The CDR3 DNA sequence: TGCGCCAGCAGCCGCCCACAGGGAGACAATGAGCAGTTCTTC.

This clonotype was seen only a few times. The J gene is TRBJ1-5, the V gene TRBV5-1; D gene unclear. Germline V lookup: CDR1 SGHRS, CDR2 YFSETQ. The length of the CDR3 is 13 residues. Between the trimmed V and J ends, which lost 7 bases and 6 bases, there was a span of 14 bases. Written as DNA, the CDR3 is TGCGCCAGCCGAGTCACTATGGGTCAGCCCCAGCATTTT. Protein sequence: CASRVTMGQPQHF.

This clonotype came up a few times. This chain joins TRBV6-1 and TRBJ2-5; 7 bases fit TRBD2. V trimming: 6 bases; J trimming: 2 bases; junction bases outside the gene matches: 9. The CDR3 sequence is 15 residues long. Germline-derived CDR1 and CDR2 are MNHNS and SASEGT. The CDR3 is CASSPWGGLQETQYF. DNA of the CDR3: TGTGCCAGCAGCCCCTGGGGGGGACTGCAAGAGACCCAGTACTTC.

The chain uses TRBV5-1 and TRBJ2-5; possible D gene TRBD1, 6 bases. V was trimmed by 4 bases and J by 5 bases, leaving 18 bases between them. CDR1 SGHRS and CDR2 YFSETQ come from the germline V gene. The CDR3 runs to 15 residues. In DNA form, the CDR3 reads TGCGCCAGCAGCCGGGACAACCGGGCTGAGGAGACCCAGTACTTC. Translating it yields CASSRDNRAEETQYF.

V is TRBV4-3 and J is TRBJ1-2; D ambiguous. Trimming cost V 5 bases and J 4 bases, with 8 bases left between them. Germline V lookup: CDR1 LGHNA, CDR2 YSLEER. This CDR3 has 12 amino acids. The CDR3: CASSGYSYGYTF. The CDR3 coding sequence is TGCGCCAGCAGCGGATATTCCTATGGCTACACCTTC.

This clonotype was seen ten or more times. The chain has TRBV12-3 or TRBV12-4 and TRBJ1-5; TRBD1 aligns across 9 bases. V lost 5 bases and J lost 6; bases outside the gene matches: 8. The CDR3 extends over 15 amino acids. The CDR3 here is CASSRTGVAGQPQHF. The CDR3 DNA follows: TGTGCCAGCAGTCGGACAGGGGTAGCAGGTCAGCCCCAGCATTTT.

The chain links TRBV7-9 to TRBJ2-6; unclear D gene. The ends were cut back, 5 bases at V and 0 bases at J, with 14 bases in the middle. The CDR3 has 17 amino acids. The V gene's germline CDR1 is SEHNR and CDR2 FQNEAQ (reference sequence). As DNA, the CDR3 is TGTGCCAGCAGCCCCCCCACATCGAGCTCTGGGGCCAACGTCCTGACTTTC. This gives the protein CASSPPTSSSGANVLTF.

This clonotype has only a few counts. The junction and the germline gene differ at one end; a read error may be behind it. This chain links TRBV7-9 with TRBJ2-1; TRBD1 aligns across 10 bases. Germline V gene lookup returns CDR1 SEHNR and CDR2 FQNEAQ (reference sequence). The CDR3 consists of 15 residues. The CDR3 nucleotides read TGTGCCAGCAGCATAGCCGGGACAGGGGACAATGAGCAGTTCTTC. Translating it yields CASSIAGTGDNEQFF.

This clonotype was counted at least ten times. The J gene is TRBJ1-5, the V gene TRBV3-1; D is ambiguous. Germline V CDR1 and CDR2: LGHDT, YNNKEL (reference sequence). This CDR3 is built from 15 residues. V was pared by 4 bases and J by 0 bases, with 10 bases between. The CDR3: CASSPGVNSNQPQHF. The CDR3 coding sequence is TGTGCCAGCAGCCCGGGAGTGAATAGCAATCAGCCCCAGCATTTT.

V and J are TRBV4-1 and TRBJ1-4; D is undetermined. The CDR3 totals 16 residues. Germline V gene sequence: CDR1 MGHRA, CDR2 YSYEKL. V was trimmed by 4 bases and J by 0 bases, leaving 12 bases between them. The CDR3 sequence is CASSPRDGATNEKLFF. DNA of the CDR3: TGCGCCAGCAGCCCACGTGACGGTGCAACTAATGAAAAACTGTTTTTT.

This clonotype was seen a handful of times. V is TRBV12-3 or TRBV12-4 and J is TRBJ2-7; no clear D gene. The CDR3 sequence is 14 residues long. Trimming pared 9 bases from V and 0 bases from J, leaving 15 bases between. The CDR3 reads CASLSTESSYEQYF. The CDR3 nucleotides read TGTGCCAGTCTTTCTACAGAGAGCTCCTACGAGCAGTACTTC.

This chain connects TRBV12-3 or TRBV12-4 to TRBJ2-3, with 8 nucleotides matching TRBD2. Trimming removed 5 bases from V and 0 bases from J; junction bases left unmatched: 4. The length of the CDR3 is 15 residues. The CDR3 region has the DNA TGTGCCAGCAGTAGACAGCGGGGGAGCACAGATACGCAGTATTTT. Translating gives CASSRQRGSTDTQYF.

Only a few counts were recorded for this clonotype. The chain carries TRBV6-2 or TRBV6-3 and TRBJ2-5, with TRBD2 as a possible D gene (5 bases). Trimming took 2 bases from V and 5 from J, leaving 12 bases between them. The CDR3 totals 14 residues. Germline assignment: CDR1 MNHEY and CDR2 SVGEGT. CDR3 bases: TGTGCCAGCAGTTACCCGCTAGCAACCGAGACCCAGTACTTC. It yields the protein CASSYPLATETQYF.

This clonotype has just a few counts. The genes are TRBV20-1 and TRBJ2-1; TRBD2 aligns across 8 bases. The V gene's germline CDR1 is DFQATT and CDR2 SNEGSKA (reference sequence). The CDR3 covers 13 residues. V gave up 8 bases and J gave up 2 bases; unmatched junction bases: 5. The CDR3 loop reads CSCRLATYNEQFF. The CDR3 DNA reads as TGCAGTTGTAGACTAGCGACCTACAATGAGCAGTTCTTC.

This clonotype came up a few times. The chain joins TRBV12-3 or TRBV12-4 to TRBJ1-4; perhaps TRBD1 as D (5 bases). The CDR3 runs 16 residues. Trimming removed 3 bases at V and 4 bases at J, with 15 bases between. The CDR3 spells CASSFGPGRLNEKLFF. The CDR3 DNA follows: TGTGCCAGCAGTTTCGGACCGGGACGGCTTAATGAAAAACTGTTTTTT.